This note documents a single TCR beta chain sequence. The antigen remains undetermined. The record originates from a study of shared clonotypes between healthy human individuals. On the study more broadly: Used for every donor were three CD4 naive, three CD4 memory, two CD8 naive and one CD8 memory plate.

Original processing notes: ImmunoSEQ sequences covered only the junction and lacked quality scores; filtering therefore differed. TCRdb's table, derived via immunoSEQ multiplex PCR, lists solely in-frame clones and lacks some. From that table come the V and J calls and clone size; the DNA was used to work out D and trimming. Here the sample spans some 2,000,000 clones, approximately 95% being singletons. The V end lost 0 bases, the J end lost 4 bases, and 10 bases lay between the germline ends. Germline V gene sequence: CDR1 SGHRS, CDR2 YFSETQ. The CDR3 runs 14 residues. Findings of the study overall: Naive subsets usually exceeded memory subsets in estimated richness. Rarefaction showed that sequencing of sorted subsets was incomplete (despite large depth).

Sequencing used naive CD4+ T cells sorted from blood. Noted subset: CD45RA+ positively selected. The TCR sequence derives from a man between 18 and 29 years old in good health. The chain links TRBV5-1 to TRBJ2-5, with D possibly being TRBD1 (6 bases). CDR3 residues: CASSLGTVGETQYF. Here the CDR3 DNA reads TGCGCCAGCAGCTTGGGGACAGTGGGAGAGACCCAGTACTTC.